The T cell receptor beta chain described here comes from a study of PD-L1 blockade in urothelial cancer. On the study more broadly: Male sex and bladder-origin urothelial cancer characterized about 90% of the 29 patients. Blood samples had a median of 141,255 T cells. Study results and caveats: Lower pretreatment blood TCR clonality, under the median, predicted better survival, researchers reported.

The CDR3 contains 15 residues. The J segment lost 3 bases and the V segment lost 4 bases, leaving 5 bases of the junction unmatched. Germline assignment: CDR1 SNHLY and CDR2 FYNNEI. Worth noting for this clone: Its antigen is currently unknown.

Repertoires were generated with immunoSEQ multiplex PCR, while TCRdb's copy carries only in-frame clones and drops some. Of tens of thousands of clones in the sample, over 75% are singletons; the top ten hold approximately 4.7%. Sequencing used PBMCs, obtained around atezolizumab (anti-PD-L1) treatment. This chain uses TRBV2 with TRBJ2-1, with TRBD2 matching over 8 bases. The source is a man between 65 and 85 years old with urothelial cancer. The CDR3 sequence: CASSVRLAGYNEQFF. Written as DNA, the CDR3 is TGTGCCAGCAGTGTACGTCTAGCGGGCTACAATGAGCAGTTCTTC.